These T cell receptor beta chains were read from a single sample in a study of identical twins. One entry per CDR3 protein results from TCRdb running MiXCR on the 5' RACE reads. The table shows 210,000 or so distinct CDR3 sequences, with under 10% occurring only once. This same sample was also taken into another study, of yellow fever vaccine responses in identical twins.

Sequencing was performed on memory (CD45RO+) T cells sorted from blood. Every receptor here comes from a woman aged 18-30 years in good health. Both conserved end residues are part of each CDR3. A D gene is named only where the DNA matches it firmly. Clone size appears in some rows only: once, few, many, or a class for an expanded clone.

size | J | V | D | CDR3 | DNA
few | TRBJ2-7 | TRBV28 | TRBD2 | CASSYVAGGYSYEQYF | TGTGCCAGCAGTTACGTAGCGGGAGGGTACTCCTACGAGCAGTACTTC
few | TRBJ2-3 | TRBV19 | NA | CASSIAPNTDTQYF | TGTGCCAGTAGTATAGCGCCGAACACAGATACGCAGTATTTT
medium-sized | TRBJ2-1 | TRBV5-1 | NA | CASSLEDRGGVNEQFF | TGCGCCAGCAGCTTGGAAGACAGGGGAGGGGTCAATGAGCAGTTCTTC
many | TRBJ2-5 | TRBV5-1 | TRBD2 | CASSFSGPETQYF | TGCGCCAGCAGCTTTAGCGGGCCAGAGACCCAGTACTTC
few | TRBJ2-2 | TRBV3-1 | NA | CASTGDTTGELFF | TGTGCCAGCACAGGGGATACGACCGGGGAGCTGTTTTTT
NA | TRBJ1-2 | TRBV20-1 | NA | CSARLLSGRGASGYTF | TGCAGTGCTAGATTGTTGTCCGGGCGGGGGGCGAGTGGCTACACCTTC
NA | TRBJ2-3 | TRBV4-3 | NA | CASSQDPRRPTDTQYF | TGCGCCAGCAGCCAAGACCCGAGACGTCCCACAGATACGCAGTATTTT
many | TRBJ1-6 | TRBV2 | NA | CASSEDSSPLHF | TGTGCCAGCAGTGAGGACAGTTCACCCCTCCACTTT
many | TRBJ2-5 | TRBV7-7 | NA | CASSLDRQETQYF | TGTGCTAGCAGCTTAGACAGACAAGAGACCCAGTACTTC
many | TRBJ1-2 | TRBV3-1 | TRBD1 | CASSQDGSDRDYGYTF | TGTGCCAGCAGCCAAGATGGATCAGACAGGGACTATGGCTACACCTTC
once | TRBJ2-7 | TRBV6-1 | NA | CASSDGGGYEQYF | TGTGCCAGCAGTGATGGGGGTGGGTACGAGCAGTACTTC
many | TRBJ2-7 | TRBV6-2/TRBV6-3 | NA | CASSVDGTFYEQYF | TGTGCCAGCAGCGTGGATGGGACGTTCTACGAGCAGTACTTC
many | TRBJ1-1 | TRBV7-9 | TRBD1 | CASSSRQGGAMNTEAFF | TGTGCCAGCAGCTCTCGACAGGGGGGGGCAATGAACACTGAAGCTTTCTTT
many | TRBJ2-4 | TRBV9 | TRBD1 | CASSTSTGAEAKNIQYF | TGTGCCAGCAGCACGAGCACAGGGGCTGAAGCCAAAAACATTCAGTACTTC
NA | TRBJ2-3 | TRBV20-1 | TRBD2 | CSARRGGGNADTQYF | TGCAGTGCTAGGAGGGGCGGGGGGAATGCAGATACGCAGTATTTT
many | TRBJ2-7 | TRBV12-3/TRBV12-4 | NA | CASSASGVGGLSYEQYF | TGTGCCAGCAGTGCCAGTGGGGTAGGAGGTTTGTCCTACGAGCAGTACTTC
NA | TRBJ2-2 | TRBV20-1 | TRBD2 | CSARPSGVGSGELFF | TGCAGTGCTAGACCCAGCGGGGTTGGTAGCGGGGAGCTGTTTTTT
many | TRBJ2-3 | TRBV15 | NA | CATSRDLGTDTQYF | TGTGCCACCAGCAGAGATCTCGGCACAGATACGCAGTATTTT
NA | TRBJ2-1 | TRBV2 | TRBD1 | CASQETGGDEQFF | TGTGCCAGCCAAGAGACAGGGGGAGATGAGCAGTTCTTC
NA | TRBJ2-7 | TRBV7-2 | NA | CASSSIVRDSSYEQYF | TGTGCCAGCAGCTCTATAGTCCGGGATAGCTCCTACGAGCAGTACTTC
NA | TRBJ2-5 | TRBV7-9 | NA | CASSLEVWKTQYF | TGTGCCAGCAGCTTAGAAGTGTGGAAGACCCAGTACTTC
once | TRBJ2-7 | TRBV10-3 | NA | CAISEFTGGTYEQYF | TGTGCCATCAGTGAGTTTACTGGCGGAACCTACGAGCAGTACTTC
few | TRBJ2-4 | TRBV20-1 | NA | CSARSQVGNIQYF | TGCAGTGCTAGGAGCCAGGTCGGAAACATTCAGTACTTC
many | TRBJ1-1 | TRBV12-3/TRBV12-4 | NA | CASSLRGSSPTEAFF | TGTGCCAGCAGTTTACGGGGCAGTTCCCCCACTGAAGCTTTCTTT
many | TRBJ2-1 | TRBV5-4 | NA | CASSARGGRNEQFF | TGTGCCAGCAGCGCCCGTGGGGGGCGTAATGAGCAGTTCTTC
NA | TRBJ2-6 | TRBV6-1 | NA | CASSRGLGANVLTF | TGTGCCAGCAGTCGGGGGCTTGGGGCCAACGTCCTGACTTTC
many | TRBJ2-3 | TRBV7-3 | NA | CASSPPGADTQYF | TGTGCCAGCAGCCCACCGGGCGCGGATACGCAGTATTTT
NA | TRBJ2-2 | TRBV7-6 | NA | CASSLRPAGGELFF | TGTGCCAGCAGCCTTCGACCGGCGGGCGGGGAGCTGTTTTTT
many | TRBJ2-3 | TRBV6-5 | TRBD2 | CASSYTSDATDTQYF | TGTGCCAGCAGCTATACTAGCGACGCCACAGATACGCAGTATTTT
many | TRBJ2-3 | TRBV20-1 | NA | CSARGGDTQYF | TGCAGTGCTAGAGGAGGGGATACGCAGTATTTT
few | TRBJ2-7 | TRBV7-2 | TRBD2 | CASSLGAGDRYEQYF | TGTGCCAGCAGCTTAGGTGCGGGAGATCGGTACGAGCAGTACTTC
many | TRBJ2-1 | TRBV5-1 | NA | CASSLAQGFDEQFF | TGCGCCAGCAGCTTAGCCCAGGGGTTCGATGAGCAGTTCTTC
many | TRBJ2-1 | TRBV5-1 | TRBD2 | CASSLGLAGAIYNEQFF | TGCGCCAGCAGCTTGGGACTAGCGGGAGCTATCTACAATGAGCAGTTCTTC
few | TRBJ2-1 | TRBV20-1 | TRBD2 | CSARDPSSGQYNEQFF | TGCAGTGCTAGAGATCCCTCTAGCGGCCAGTACAATGAGCAGTTCTTC
NA | TRBJ2-2 | TRBV20-1 | TRBD2 | CSARRGGTTGELFF | TGCAGTGCTAGACGGGGGGGGACCACCGGGGAGCTGTTTTTT
few | TRBJ2-5 | TRBV5-1 | TRBD1 | CASRGGMETQYF | TGCGCCAGCAGAGGGGGCATGGAGACCCAGTACTTC
many | TRBJ1-2 | TRBV5-1 | NA | CASSLGNTGPATF | TGCGCCAGCAGCTTGGGAAATACGGGGCCTGCGACCTTC
NA | TRBJ2-3 | TRBV7-8 | TRBD2 | CASSSQAAGLAGSDTQYF | TGTGCCAGCAGCTCGCAGGCGGCGGGGCTAGCGGGATCTGATACGCAGTATTTT
few | TRBJ2-6 | TRBV5-6 | NA | CASSLPGLSGANVLTF | TGTGCCAGCAGCTTGCCGGGCCTCTCTGGGGCCAACGTCCTGACTTTC
many | TRBJ2-1 | TRBV3-1 | NA | CASSQDYGEQFF | TGTGCCAGCAGCCAAGATTACGGTGAGCAGTTCTTC
NA | TRBJ2-1 | TRBV10-1 | NA | CASSGLGVNEQFF | TGCGCCAGCAGTGGGTTAGGGGTCAATGAGCAGTTCTTC
NA | TRBJ2-3 | TRBV6-2/TRBV6-3 | NA | CASSYEADTQYF | TGTGCCAGCAGTTACGAAGCGGATACGCAGTATTTT
NA | TRBJ2-1 | TRBV19 | NA | CASSTPTTGYNEQFF | TGTGCCAGTAGTACGCCGACGACAGGTTACAATGAGCAGTTCTTC
many | TRBJ1-5 | TRBV6-1 | NA | CATWGSGQPQHF | TGTGCGACGTGGGGGTCTGGACAGCCCCAGCATTTT
many | TRBJ2-5 | TRBV29-1 | NA | CSVDRQGTGETQYF | TGCAGCGTTGATAGACAAGGGACGGGGGAGACCCAGTACTTC
few | TRBJ2-7 | TRBV12-3/TRBV12-4 | NA | CASSLARGTTYLYEQYF | TGTGCCAGCAGTTTAGCGCGCGGGACAACGTACCTCTACGAGCAGTACTTC
NA | TRBJ2-5 | TRBV12-3/TRBV12-4 | TRBD2 | CASSFDGGRAGETQYF | TGTGCCAGCAGCTTCGATGGAGGGAGGGCCGGGGAGACCCAGTACTTC
many | TRBJ1-6 | TRBV12-3/TRBV12-4 | NA | CASSLAGDNSPLHF | TGTGCCAGCAGTTTGGCAGGAGATAATTCACCCCTCCACTTT
many | TRBJ2-1 | TRBV20-1 | NA | CSAGEQFF | TGCAGTGCGGGGGAGCAGTTCTTC
NA | TRBJ2-7 | TRBV2 | NA | CASLAREAQYF | TGTGCCAGCCTCGCCAGGGAGGCGCAGTACTTC
many | TRBJ2-1 | TRBV20-1 | NA | CSADRSGEQFF | TGCAGTGCGGACAGATCCGGTGAGCAGTTCTTC